Listed here are 22 T cell receptor beta chains from one sample, sequenced in a study of neoadjuvant anti-PD-1 for oral cavity cancer. The data were produced by immunoSEQ multiplex PCR, yet TCRdb's version contains in-frame clones alone and is incomplete. The table has more than 13,000 clones, around 70% seen once. The input for sequencing was PBMCs, taken before nivolumab (anti-PD-1) treatment. These receptors originate from a person between 40 and 85 years old with oral cavity squamous cell carcinoma.

This chain links TRBV14 with TRBJ2-6; the D is unclear. CDR1 and CDR2 (germline): SGHDN, FVKESK. CDR3 length: 15 amino acids. V shed 4 bases and J shed 0 bases, with 7 bases lying between them. The CDR3 loop is CASSRSASGANVLTF. CDR3 DNA sequence: TGTGCCAGCAGCCGTTCTGCCTCTGGGGCCAACGTCCTGACTTTC.

This clone was counted only a few times. The chain combines TRBV18 with TRBJ1-6; 7 bases agree with TRBD1. In germline, CDR1 is KGHSH, CDR2 LQKENI. There are 14 residues in the CDR3. V gave up 6 bases and J gave up 9 bases; unmatched junction bases: 8. The CDR3 sequence: CASSPRQGISPLHF. The CDR3, as DNA: TGTGCCAGCTCTCCTAGACAGGGAATTTCACCCCTCCACTTT.

The chain is built from TRBV27 and TRBJ1-5, with D maybe TRBD1 (6 bases). CDR1 is MNHEY and CDR2 is SMNVEV in the germline V gene (reference sequence). V lost 5 bases and J lost 3, with 20 bases in between. The length of the CDR3 is 17 residues. CDR3 in amino acids: CASSPRGGPRNNQPQHF. CDR3 in DNA: TGTGCCAGCAGTCCCCGGGGGGGGCCTCGAAACAATCAGCCCCAGCATTTT.

The chain combines TRBV27 with TRBJ2-3; 10 bases align to TRBD2. Trimming took 7 bases from V and 6 from J; bases not matched to a gene: 7. Germline-derived CDR1 and CDR2 are MNHEY and SMNVEV (reference sequence). This CDR3 is 14 amino acids long. CDR3 protein: CASKLAGARDTQYF. CDR3 DNA sequence: TGTGCCAGCAAGCTAGCGGGGGCACGGGATACGCAGTATTTT.

The chain is built from TRBV6-5 and TRBJ1-2, with TRBD1 matching over 10 bases. CDR1 MNHEY and CDR2 SVGAGI come from the germline V gene. This CDR3 spans 15 amino acids. V dropped 5 bases and J dropped 5; count of bases not matched to a gene: 8. The CDR3 DNA is TGTGCCAGCAGTCGGCCCGGGACAGGGGAGTATGGCTACACCTTC. It codes for CASSRPGTGEYGYTF.

V gene TRBV9 combines with J gene TRBJ2-3; D could derive from TRBD1 or TRBD2 (5 bases each). V was trimmed by 0 bases and J by 3 bases, leaving 8 bases between them. This CDR3 is built from 14 residues. CDR1 is SGDLS and CDR2 is YYNGEE in the germline V gene. CDR3 protein: CASSVGGRTDTQYF. In DNA, the CDR3 is TGTGCCAGCAGCGTAGGGGGGAGAACAGATACGCAGTATTTT.

In its sample, this clone was seen a few times. This chain uses TRBV5-4 with TRBJ2-1; 7 bases are shared with TRBD2. The CDR3 spans 13 residues. CDR1 is SGHNT, CDR2 YYREEE, per germline (reference sequence). J gave up 6 bases and V 9 bases, and 9 bases lay outside the gene matches. This chain's CDR3 is CATSPGGSNEQFF. Written as DNA, the CDR3 is TGTGCCACCTCGCCCGGCGGGAGCAATGAGCAGTTCTTC.

The rearrangement joins TRBV5-4 to TRBJ1-1; D might be TRBD1 (6 bases). There are 15 residues in the CDR3. V was trimmed by 4 bases and J by 4 bases, leaving 17 bases between them. CDR1 is SGHNT and CDR2 is YYREEE in the germline V gene (reference sequence). The CDR3 sequence is CASSQSSGVGTEAFF. CDR3 bases: TGTGCCAGCAGCCAATCCTCAGGGGTGGGCACTGAAGCTTTCTTT.

The V and J genes are TRBV2 and TRBJ1-3; 10 nucleotides align to TRBD1. The CDR3 runs 18 residues. V was clipped by 2 bases and J by 1 base; unmatched bases: 8. Germline-derived CDR1 and CDR2 are SNHLY and FYNNEI. The CDR3 here is CASSERTGGIWSGNTIYF. The CDR3 DNA sequence: TGTGCCAGCAGTGAACGGACAGGGGGTATATGGTCTGGAAACACCATATATTTT.

This clone was picked up a small number of times. The rearrangement joins TRBV5-3 to TRBJ2-5; D is ambiguous. TRBV5-3 belongs to the ORF category, with a function that is uncertain. V lost 0 bases, J lost 4 bases, and 1 base lay in between. CDR3 length: 11 residues. The CDR3 bases are TGTGCCAGAAGCTTGGGAGAGACCCAGTACTTC. Its protein is CARSLGETQYF.

The chain couples TRBV29-1 to TRBJ2-5, with D possibly being TRBD1 or TRBD2 (6 bases each). The CDR3 sequence is 16 residues long. Germline V gene data show CDR1 as SQVTM and CDR2 as ANQGSEA. The V and J ends lost 3 bases and 1 base respectively, with 18 bases between them. In DNA form, the CDR3 reads TGCAGCGTTGACGGGAGCTCTCAGGGGCTCCAAGAGACCCAGTACTTC. It codes for CSVDGSSQGLQETQYF.

The chain joins TRBV7-3 to TRBJ2-2; D is possibly TRBD2 (5 bases). The CDR3 runs 16 residues. V was pared by 3 bases and J by 7 bases, with 18 bases between. Per the germline V gene, CDR1 is SGHTA and CDR2 is FQGTGA. CDR3 nucleotides: TGTGCCAGCAGCTTGCGGGCGAGGGCATCCGGCGGGGAGCTGTTTTTT. Its translation is CASSLRARASGGELFF.

This chain connects TRBV6-1 to TRBJ2-7; 8 bases are a match to TRBD1. The germline CDR1 and CDR2 sequences are MNHNS and SASEGT. CDR3 length equals 12 residues. The V gene end was trimmed by 10 bases and the J gene end by 7 bases; junction bases not matched to a gene: 9. The DNA for the CDR3 is TGTGCCATAACCAGGGGGCATAGGGAGCAGTACTTC. It translates to CAITRGHREQYF.

The chain couples TRBV7-8 to TRBJ2-3, with D unclear. The V end was cut by 1 base, the J end by 0 bases, with 5 bases between. CDR1 SGHVS and CDR2 FQNEAQ come from the germline V gene. CDR3 size: 14 residues. CDR3 bases: TGTGCCAGCAGCTTAGGAATCAGCACAGATACGCAGTATTTT. This translates into CASSLGISTDTQYF.

The CDR3 DNA reads TGCGCCAGCAGCCTGCGAGAGGCGGGGGGCGGGGATGAGCAGTTCTTC. This sequence encodes CASSLREAGGGDEQFF. The chain is built from TRBV4-1 and TRBJ2-1, with TRBD2 matching over 8 bases. Germline trimming cut 4 bases from V and 8 bases from J; bases unmatched to any gene: 13. CDR3 size: 16 residues. Germline CDR1 and CDR2: MGHRA and YSYEKL.

The chain combines TRBV7-6 with TRBJ2-7; 8 bases match TRBD2. Germline V gives CDR1 SGHVS, CDR2 FNYEAQ. Trimming at V came to 5 bases and at J to 3 bases, leaving 9 bases not matched to a gene. There are 15 residues in the CDR3. The DNA for the CDR3 is TGTGCCAGCAGCGTAGGTCGCGGGAGGATCTACGAGCAGTACTTC. Residues: CASSVGRGRIYEQYF.

The chain joins TRBV5-1 to TRBJ2-2, with TRBD2 identical over 7 bases. V shed 3 bases, J shed 5 bases, and the junction held 7 bases outside the gene matches. The CDR3 runs 15 residues. Germline lookup yields CDR1 SGHRS and CDR2 YFSETQ. The CDR3 nucleotides are TGCGCCAGCAGCTCGGAAGCGGGGAAAACCGGGGAGCTGTTTTTT. Its protein product is CASSSEAGKTGELFF.

V is TRBV28 and J is TRBJ1-2; 7 bases are a match to TRBD1. CDR1 is MDHEN and CDR2 is SYDVKM in the germline V gene. The junction had 10 bases not matched to a gene; V was cut back by 5 bases and J by 7 bases. The CDR3 runs to 14 residues. DNA for the CDR3: TGTGCCAGCAGTCCCTTCGACAGGGAGGGTGGCTACACCTTC. This translates into CASSPFDREGGYTF.

The chain links TRBV4-2 to TRBJ1-4; D not resolved. The CDR3 covers 15 residues. Trimming removed 4 bases at V and 5 bases at J, with 14 bases between. Germline CDR1 is LGHNA and CDR2 is YNFKEQ. The CDR3 loop is CASSPRDGINEKLFF. In DNA form, the CDR3 reads TGTGCCAGCAGCCCCCGAGACGGTATAAATGAAAAACTGTTTTTT.

This chain joins TRBV6-4 and TRBJ2-7, with a weak D call TRBD2 (6 bases). V dropped 6 bases and J dropped 6 bases, with 15 bases sitting between them. This CDR3 region has 13 residues. CDR1 MRHNA and CDR2 SNTAGT come from the germline V gene. In DNA form, the CDR3 reads TGTGCCAGCAGCCCGGGACCCGGGAGCGAGCAGTACTTC. This encodes CASSPGPGSEQYF.

The rearrangement joins TRBV4-1 to TRBJ2-5, with D tentatively TRBD2 (5 bases). CDR3 length equals 14 residues. Germline V gene data show CDR1 as MGHRA and CDR2 as YSYEKL. V lost 4 bases to trimming and J lost 5 bases, with 14 bases between them. Here the CDR3 reads CASSLGLIQETQYF. CDR3 sequence (DNA): TGCGCCAGCAGCCTAGGACTGATTCAGGAGACCCAGTACTTC.

The CDR3 region has the DNA TGTGCCTTATGGGGGGCCACGAACACTGAAGCTTTCTTT. It yields the protein CALWGATNTEAFF. This chain joins TRBV30 and TRBJ1-1, with D possibly being TRBD1 (6 bases). Germline CDR1 GTSNPN, CDR2 SVGIG (reference sequence). The CDR3 sequence is 13 residues long. V gave up 7 bases and J gave up 1 base, with 13 bases separating them. Combining the CDR3 with reference TRBV30 and TRBJ1-1 gives the whole variable domain SQTIHQWPATLVQPVGSPLSLECTVEGTSNPNLYWYRQAAGRGLQLLFYSVGIGQISSEVPQNLSASRPQDRQFILSSKKLLLSDSGFYLCALWGATNTEAFFGQGTRLTVV.